The next 8 T cell receptor beta chains were all read from a single sample in a study of low-dose radiotherapy and immunotherapy resistance in tumors. Indicated time point: before trial treatment. First-strand cDNA relied on TRAV- and TRBV-specific primers spanning alpha and beta chains. Amplification, which lasted roughly 20 PCR cycles, used a constant-region primer and V-primer adapter to amplify TCRs. In TCRdb, the reads were re-called with MiXCR into one record per CDR3 protein. The sample lists about 60,000 distinct CDR3 sequences, 20% to 25% occurring once. This sample comprised PBMCs, obtained before treatment. The receptors were sampled from a male donor with prostate cancer.

This clonotype was observed many times. The chain recombines TRBV29-1 with TRBJ2-5; no clear D. Germline-derived CDR1 and CDR2 are SQVTM and ANQGSEA. The CDR3 totals 14 residues. The V gene lost 4 bases and the J gene lost 1 base, with 13 bases spanning the gap. The CDR3: CSVVGRSTQETQYF. The CDR3 nucleotides are TGCAGCGTTGTAGGCAGGAGTACCCAAGAGACCCAGTACTTC. Together with reference TRBV29-1 and TRBJ2-5, the CDR3 gives the full variable domain: SAVISQKPSRDICQRGTSLTIQCQVDSQVTMMFWYRQQPGQSLTLIATANQGSEATYESGFVIDKFPISRPNLTFSTLTVSNMSPEDSSIYLCSVVGRSTQETQYFGPGTRLLVL.

This clonotype appeared many times. This chain joins TRBV13 and TRBJ2-7, with D possibly TRBD1 on 6 matching bases. Between the trimmed V and J ends, which lost 5 bases and 2 bases, there was a span of 16 bases. Germline V CDR1 and CDR2: PRHDT, FYEKMQ (reference sequence). The CDR3 contains 15 residues. CDR3 protein: CASSLGQILAYEQYF. The CDR3 coding sequence is TGTGCCAGCAGCCTCGGACAGATCTTAGCCTACGAGCAGTACTTC.

This clonotype was counted at least ten times. The chain is built from TRBV7-9 and TRBJ2-3; D ambiguous. The CDR3 has 11 residues. V dropped 5 bases and J dropped 5 bases, with 5 bases sitting between them. Germline V gene data show CDR1 as SEHNR and CDR2 as FQNEAQ (reference sequence). In nucleotides, the CDR3 is TGTGCCAGCAGCCCGCAAGATACGCAGTATTTT. Encoded protein: CASSPQDTQYF. Full variable domain (remainder filled in from reference TRBV7-9 and TRBJ2-3): DTGVSQNPRHKITKRGQNVTFRCDPISEHNRLYWYRQTLGQGPEFLTYFQNEAQLEKSRLLSDRFSAERPKGSFSTLEIQRTEQGDSAMYLCASSPQDTQYFGPGTRLTVL.

This clonotype showed up many times. This chain joins TRBV7-9 and TRBJ2-7; D may match TRBD1 or TRBD2 (5 bases each). The germline V gene has CDR1 SEHNR and CDR2 FQNEAQ (reference sequence). This CDR3 is 14 amino acids long. V lost 5 bases, J lost 4 bases, and 15 bases lay in between. CDR3 protein: CASSRDGGRYEQYF. CDR3 nucleotide sequence: TGTGCCAGCAGCCGGGACGGAGGAAGATACGAGCAGTACTTC. Full variable domain (rest looked up from reference TRBV7-9 and TRBJ2-7): DTGVSQNPRHKITKRGQNVTFRCDPISEHNRLYWYRQTLGQGPEFLTYFQNEAQLEKSRLLSDRFSAERPKGSFSTLEIQRTEQGDSAMYLCASSRDGGRYEQYFGPGTRLTVT.

Notes on this clonotype: A far larger clone differs by one base, so this is likely a read error. The rearrangement uses TRBV5-8 and TRBJ2-3; D is possibly TRBD1 (5 bases). This CDR3 comprises 15 residues. Germline V gene lookup returns CDR1 SGHTS and CDR2 YDEGEE. The chain's CDR3 is CASSLGLGTTDTQFF. The DNA of the CDR3 is TGTGCCAGCAGCTTAGGGCTCGGAACGACAGATACGCAGTTTTTT.

In its sample, this clonotype was seen a few times. This chain links TRBV27 with TRBJ2-7; 9 nucleotides agree with TRBD1. V dropped 2 bases and J dropped 6; count of bases not matched to a gene: 2. The CDR3 has 13 amino acids. Germline lookup yields CDR1 MNHEY and CDR2 SMNVEV (reference sequence). The CDR3 sequence: CASSLMDRGEQYF. Written as DNA, the CDR3 is TGTGCCAGCAGTTTAATGGACAGGGGCGAGCAGTACTTC.

This clonotype was seen many times. The chain employs TRBV20-1 and TRBJ2-7, with 8 positions matching TRBD2. From germline, CDR1 is DFQATT and CDR2 SNEGSKA (reference sequence). The V gene end was trimmed by 3 bases and the J gene end by 0 bases; junction bases not matched to a gene: 7. The CDR3 runs 15 residues. The DNA for the CDR3 is TGCAGTGCTAGTGGGCTAGCGGGCGTCTCCTACGAGCAGTACTTC. Residues: CSASGLAGVSYEQYF.

To note about this clonotype: One base separates it from a far larger clone, so it is likely a read error. The chain couples TRBV10-1 to TRBJ2-1; D is uncertain. CDR1 and CDR2 (germline): WNHNN, SYGVQD (reference sequence). There are 14 residues in the CDR3. Deletions cut 8 bases from V and 6 bases from J, with 17 bases between. The CDR3 bases are TGCGCCAGCGTCCCCGGCGTGAGTACCAATGAGCAGTTCTTC. Protein: CASVPGVSTNEQFF.